The clone carrying this T cell receptor (beta chain) occurred a few times. Its antigen is unknown. This sample stems from a study of cytomegalovirus exposure and HLA in healthy donors. Germline V lookup: CDR1 SGHTA, CDR2 FQGNSA. The CDR3 loop spans 12 amino acids. V was clipped by 6 bases and J by 0 bases, with 5 bases between them. General observations from the study: One later analysis reportedly identified an Asian-associated ancestry cluster that showed fewer N-insertions than the approximately 700-donor mean. The authors listed 150 to 200 TCR beta chains as cytomegalovirus-associated.

The PCR used 60 Vbeta and 13 Jbeta primers. Clones were sequenced by immunoSEQ multiplex PCR, and TCRdb holds only the in-frame ones, with some missing. The sample includes some 76,000 clones, roughly 70% of them seen just once. The sample was PBMCs. This clonotype was obtained from a man in his sixties in good health and CMV-seropositive. This chain joins TRBV7-2 and TRBJ2-5; D ambiguous. CDR3 in amino acids: CASSQYQETQYF. CDR3 nucleotide sequence: TGTGCCAGCAGTCAATACCAAGAGACCCAGTACTTC. The full variable domain, with the rest looked up from reference TRBV7-2 and TRBJ2-5, is GAGVSQSPSNKVTEKGKDVELRCDPISGHTALYWYRQSLGQGLEFLIYFQGNSAPDKSGLPSDRFSAERTGGSVSTLTIQRTQQEDSAVYLCASSQYQETQYFGPGTRLLVL.